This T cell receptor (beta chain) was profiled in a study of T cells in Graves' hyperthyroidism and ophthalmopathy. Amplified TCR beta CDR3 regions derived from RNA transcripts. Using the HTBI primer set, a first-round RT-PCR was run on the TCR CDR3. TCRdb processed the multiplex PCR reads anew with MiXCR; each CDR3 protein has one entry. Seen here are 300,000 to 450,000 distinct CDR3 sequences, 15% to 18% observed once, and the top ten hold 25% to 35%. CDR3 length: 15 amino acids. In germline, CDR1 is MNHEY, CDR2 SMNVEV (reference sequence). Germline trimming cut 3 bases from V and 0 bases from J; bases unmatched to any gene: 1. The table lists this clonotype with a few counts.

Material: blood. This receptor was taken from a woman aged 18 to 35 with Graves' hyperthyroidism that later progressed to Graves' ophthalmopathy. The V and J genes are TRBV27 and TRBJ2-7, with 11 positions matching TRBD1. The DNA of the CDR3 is TGTGCCAGCAGTTTTGGGACAGGGGGCTCCTACGAGCAGTACTTC. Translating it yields CASSFGTGGSYEQYF.